Presented here are 2 T cell receptor beta chains from one specimen sequenced in a study of T cells in Graves' hyperthyroidism and ophthalmopathy. TCR beta CDR3 regions were amplified from RNA. Primed by the HTBI set, a first-round RT-PCR was run on the TCR CDR3. In TCRdb, the multiplex PCR reads were re-called with MiXCR into one record per CDR3 protein. This table has about 620,000 distinct CDR3 sequences, roughly 15% appearing once. The source material was blood. Every receptor here comes from a woman in her thirties with Graves' hyperthyroidism.

This clonotype was counted ten times or more. The chain recombines TRBV7-2 with TRBJ1-3, with D possibly matching TRBD1 (5 bases). The germline gives CDR1 SGHTA, CDR2 FQGNSA. The length of the CDR3 is 17 residues. Trimming removed 2 bases from V and 4 bases from J, with 18 bases in between. In DNA, the CDR3 is TGTGCCAGCAGCTTACTCAACGGGGGACCGGTAGGAAACACCATATATTTT. It translates to CASSLLNGGPVGNTIYF.

This clonotype was observed a handful of times. The V gene is TRBV6-1, the J gene TRBJ1-6; D is possibly TRBD1 (6 bases). CDR1 and CDR2 from the germline V gene are MNHNS and SASEGT. Trimming shortened V by 10 bases and J by 10 bases, and 17 bases separated the two germline ends. This CDR3 has 13 residues. The CDR3 coding sequence is TGTGCCACCCGCAGGGGAGTTGGCTCACCCCTCCACTTT. It translates to CATRRGVGSPLHF.